This T cell receptor (beta chain) was recovered during a study of CD8 T cells in ankylosing spondylitis. Via MiXCR, TCRdb re-called the 5' RACE reads, giving one row per CDR3 protein. Here the sample spans about 96,000 distinct CDR3 sequences, just under 9% being singletons. Germline V lookup: CDR1 LNHDA, CDR2 SQIVND (reference sequence). This CDR3 spans 16 amino acids. V shed 6 bases, J shed 4 bases, and the junction held 7 bases outside the gene matches. This clonotype was sampled from a male donor with ankylosing spondylitis or in good health (not recorded which). Input material: blood, either unsorted or a sorted T cell fraction (not recorded which). V is TRBV19 and J is TRBJ2-6; 9 positions match TRBD1. Here the CDR3 reads CASSQGQGWGANVLTF. In DNA form, the CDR3 reads TGTGCCAGTAGCCAAGGACAGGGGTGGGGGGCCAACGTCCTGACTTTC.